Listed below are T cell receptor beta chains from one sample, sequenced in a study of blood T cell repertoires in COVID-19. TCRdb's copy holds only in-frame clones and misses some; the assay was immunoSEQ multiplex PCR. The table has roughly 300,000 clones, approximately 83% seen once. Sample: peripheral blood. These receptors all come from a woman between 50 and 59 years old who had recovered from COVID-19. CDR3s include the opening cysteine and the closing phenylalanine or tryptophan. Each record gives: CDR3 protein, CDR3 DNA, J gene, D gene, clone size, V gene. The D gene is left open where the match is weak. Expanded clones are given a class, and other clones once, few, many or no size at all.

CDR3aa: CASSLGQGLDEQFF; CDR3nt: TGTGCCAGCAGCTTGGGACAGGGGCTTGATGAGCAGTTCTTC; j_gene: TRBJ2-1; d_gene: TRBD1; abundance: NA; v_gene: TRBV5-4
CDR3aa: CASSAYNGGNQPQHF; CDR3nt: TGTGCCAGCAGTGCCTATAACGGTGGCAATCAGCCCCAGCATTTT; j_gene: TRBJ1-5; d_gene: NA; abundance: many; v_gene: TRBV6-2/TRBV6-3
CDR3aa: CASSQTGVSYEQYF; CDR3nt: TGTGCCAGCAGCCAGACAGGGGTTTCCTACGAGCAGTACTTC; j_gene: TRBJ2-7; d_gene: TRBD1; abundance: NA; v_gene: TRBV11-3
CDR3aa: CASSGTGGVEKLFF; CDR3nt: TGTGCCAGCAGCGGGACGGGGGGCGTTGAAAAACTGTTTTTT; j_gene: TRBJ1-4; d_gene: NA; abundance: NA; v_gene: TRBV11-2
CDR3aa: CASSLARGASGFQYF; CDR3nt: TGTGCCAGCAGCTTAGCGCGTGGGGCTAGCGGGTTTCAGTACTTC; j_gene: TRBJ2-7; d_gene: TRBD2; abundance: NA; v_gene: TRBV7-2
CDR3aa: CASSFGLSTDTQYF; CDR3nt: TGTGCCAGCAGCTTTGGACTAAGCACAGATACGCAGTATTTT; j_gene: TRBJ2-3; d_gene: NA; abundance: NA; v_gene: TRBV7-3
CDR3aa: CASSSRGRSTDTQYF; CDR3nt: TGTGCCAGCAGCTCTCGCGGGCGCAGCACAGATACGCAGTATTTT; j_gene: TRBJ2-3; d_gene: NA; abundance: NA; v_gene: TRBV5-4
CDR3aa: CASTVGGMSYNEQFF; CDR3nt: TGTGCCAGCACTGTCGGGGGGATGTCCTACAATGAGCAGTTCTTC; j_gene: TRBJ2-1; d_gene: TRBD2; abundance: once; v_gene: TRBV7-2
CDR3aa: CASSPSGTNTEAFF; CDR3nt: TGTGCCAGCAGCCCCTCCGGGACAAACACTGAAGCTTTCTTT; j_gene: TRBJ1-1; d_gene: NA; abundance: NA; v_gene: TRBV7-2
CDR3aa: CASSQELREAEQFF; CDR3nt: TGCGCCAGCAGCCAAGAGTTACGGGAGGCTGAGCAGTTCTTC; j_gene: TRBJ2-1; d_gene: TRBD2; abundance: NA; v_gene: TRBV4-1
CDR3aa: CASSKGEVCAGNTIYF; CDR3nt: TGTGCCAGCAGCAAAGGGGAGGTATGCGCTGGAAACACCATATATTTT; j_gene: TRBJ1-3; d_gene: NA; abundance: NA; v_gene: TRBV21-1
CDR3aa: CASSPQMTGTDTQYF; CDR3nt: TGTGCCAGCAGTCCCCAGATGACAGGCACAGATACGCAGTATTTT; j_gene: TRBJ2-3; d_gene: NA; abundance: NA; v_gene: TRBV6-4
CDR3aa: CASSPLDKNSYEQYF; CDR3nt: TGTGCCAGCTCACCCTTGGACAAGAACTCCTACGAGCAGTACTTC; j_gene: TRBJ2-7; d_gene: NA; abundance: NA; v_gene: TRBV18
CDR3aa: CASSQSYGGKQETQYF; CDR3nt: TGCGCCAGCAGCCAATCTTACGGGGGAAAGCAAGAGACCCAGTACTTC; j_gene: TRBJ2-5; d_gene: NA; abundance: NA; v_gene: TRBV4-3
CDR3aa: CASGRPGDRKNEKLFF; CDR3nt: TGTGCCAGCGGAAGGCCGGGGGACAGAAAGAATGAAAAACTGTTTTTT; j_gene: TRBJ1-4; d_gene: TRBD1; abundance: NA; v_gene: TRBV28
CDR3aa: CASSPSSTDTQYF; CDR3nt: TGTGCCAGCAGCCCCTCCAGCACAGATACGCAGTATTTT; j_gene: TRBJ2-3; d_gene: NA; abundance: NA; v_gene: TRBV7-3
CDR3aa: CASSSGRGALRGGYTF; CDR3nt: TGTGCCAGCAGTTCAGGGAGGGGGGCACTCAGGGGTGGCTACACCTTC; j_gene: TRBJ1-2; d_gene: NA; abundance: NA; v_gene: TRBV27
CDR3aa: CASSRSGKGYYGYTF; CDR3nt: TGTGCCAGCTCTCGATCAGGGAAAGGCTACTATGGCTACACCTTC; j_gene: TRBJ1-2; d_gene: NA; abundance: NA; v_gene: TRBV7-2
CDR3aa: CATSVQGSGEQYF; CDR3nt: TGTGCCACCAGTGTTCAGGGGTCTGGGGAGCAGTACTTC; j_gene: TRBJ2-7; d_gene: NA; abundance: NA; v_gene: TRBV24-1
CDR3aa: CASSPHGGSPTGFF; CDR3nt: TGTGCCAGCAGCCCCCACGGGGGATCTCCTACGGGGTTCTTC; j_gene: TRBJ2-1; d_gene: NA; abundance: once; v_gene: TRBV7-2
CDR3aa: CASSPPSWGSGNTIYF; CDR3nt: TGTGCCAGCAGCCCCCCCAGTTGGGGCTCGGGAAACACCATATATTTT; j_gene: TRBJ1-3; d_gene: NA; abundance: NA; v_gene: TRBV3-1/TRBV3-2
CDR3aa: CASSLDRLNTEAFF; CDR3nt: TGTGCCAGCAGTTTGGACAGGTTAAACACTGAAGCTTTCTTT; j_gene: TRBJ1-1; d_gene: TRBD1; abundance: NA; v_gene: TRBV6-6